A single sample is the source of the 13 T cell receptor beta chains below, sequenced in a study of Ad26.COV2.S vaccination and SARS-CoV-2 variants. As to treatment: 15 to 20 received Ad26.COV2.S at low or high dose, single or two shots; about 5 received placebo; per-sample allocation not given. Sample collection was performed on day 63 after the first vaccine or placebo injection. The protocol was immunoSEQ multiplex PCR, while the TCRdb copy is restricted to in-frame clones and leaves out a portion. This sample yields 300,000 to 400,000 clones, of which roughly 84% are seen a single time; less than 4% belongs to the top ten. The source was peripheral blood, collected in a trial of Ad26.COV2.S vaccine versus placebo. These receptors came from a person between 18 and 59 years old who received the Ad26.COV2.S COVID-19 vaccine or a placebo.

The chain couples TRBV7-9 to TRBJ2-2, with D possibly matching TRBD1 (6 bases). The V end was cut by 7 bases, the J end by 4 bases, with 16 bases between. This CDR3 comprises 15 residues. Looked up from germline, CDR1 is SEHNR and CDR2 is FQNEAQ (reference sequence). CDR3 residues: CASNPTKGVTGELFF. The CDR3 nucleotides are TGTGCCAGCAACCCCACGAAGGGGGTCACCGGGGAGCTGTTTTTT. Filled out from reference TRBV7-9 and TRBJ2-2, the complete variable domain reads DTGVSQNPRHKITKRGQNVTFRCDPISEHNRLYWYRQTLGQGPEFLTYFQNEAQLEKSRLLSDRFSAERPKGSFSTLEIQRTEQGDSAMYLCASNPTKGVTGELFFGEGSRLTVL.

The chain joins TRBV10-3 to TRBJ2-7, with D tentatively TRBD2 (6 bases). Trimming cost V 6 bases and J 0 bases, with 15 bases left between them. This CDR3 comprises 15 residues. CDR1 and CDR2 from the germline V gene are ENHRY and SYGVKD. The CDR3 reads CAISDGTFSSYEQYF. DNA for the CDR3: TGTGCCATCAGCGACGGGACTTTTAGCTCCTACGAGCAGTACTTC.

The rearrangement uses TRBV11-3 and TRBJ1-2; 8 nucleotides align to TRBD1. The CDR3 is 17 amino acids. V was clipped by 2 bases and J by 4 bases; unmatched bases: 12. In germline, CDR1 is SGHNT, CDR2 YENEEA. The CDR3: CASSLKLPGQGGYGYTF. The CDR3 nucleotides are TGTGCCAGCAGCTTAAAACTACCCGGACAGGGAGGCTATGGCTACACCTTC.

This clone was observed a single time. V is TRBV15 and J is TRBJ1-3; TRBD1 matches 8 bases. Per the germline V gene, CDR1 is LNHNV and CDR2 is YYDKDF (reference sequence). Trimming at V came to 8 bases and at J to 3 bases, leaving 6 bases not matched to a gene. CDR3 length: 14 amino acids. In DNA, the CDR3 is TGTGCCACCGAAGACAGGGGAAGTGGAAACACCATATATTTT. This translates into CATEDRGSGNTIYF.

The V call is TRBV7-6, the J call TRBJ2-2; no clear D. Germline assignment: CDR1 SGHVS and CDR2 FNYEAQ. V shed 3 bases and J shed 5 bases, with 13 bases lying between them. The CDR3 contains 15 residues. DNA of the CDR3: TGTGCCAGCAGCTTGAGATGGGCACCGACCGGGGAGCTGTTTTTT. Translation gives CASSLRWAPTGELFF. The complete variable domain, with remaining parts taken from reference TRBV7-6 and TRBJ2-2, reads GAGVSQSPRYKVTKRGQDVALRCDPISGHVSLYWYRQALGQGPEFLTYFNYEAQQDKSGLPNDRFSAERPEGSISTLTIQRTEQRDSAMYRCASSLRWAPTGELFFGEGSRLTVL.

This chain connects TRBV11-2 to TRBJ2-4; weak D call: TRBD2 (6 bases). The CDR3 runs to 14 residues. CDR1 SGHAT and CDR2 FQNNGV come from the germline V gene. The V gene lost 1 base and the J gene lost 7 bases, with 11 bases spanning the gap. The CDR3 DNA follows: TGTGCCAGCAGCTTAGCGGGAGTGGGGAACATTCAGTACTTC. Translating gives CASSLAGVGNIQYF.

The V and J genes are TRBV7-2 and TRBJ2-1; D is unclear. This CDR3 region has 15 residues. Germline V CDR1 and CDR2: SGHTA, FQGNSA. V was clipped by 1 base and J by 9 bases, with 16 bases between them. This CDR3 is CASSLGPIRQSEQFF. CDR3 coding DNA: TGTGCCAGCAGCTTAGGACCGATCCGCCAAAGTGAGCAGTTCTTC.

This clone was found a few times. The CDR3: CASSLEDRGQPQHF. For the CDR3, the DNA is TGTGCCAGCAGCTTGGAAGACAGGGGACAGCCCCAGCATTTT. The rearrangement links TRBV7-9 to TRBJ1-5; 8 bases are shared with TRBD1. The J segment lost 7 bases and the V segment lost 3 bases, leaving 5 bases of the junction unmatched. Germline CDR1 is SEHNR and CDR2 is FQNEAQ (reference sequence). This CDR3 is 14 amino acids long.

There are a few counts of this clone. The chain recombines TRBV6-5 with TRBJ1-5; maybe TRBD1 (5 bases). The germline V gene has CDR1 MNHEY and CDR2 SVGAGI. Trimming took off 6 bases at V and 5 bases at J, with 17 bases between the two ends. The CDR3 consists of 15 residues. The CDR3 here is CASSVDSLGYQPQHF. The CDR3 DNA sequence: TGTGCCAGCAGCGTAGACAGTCTAGGGTATCAGCCCCAGCATTTT.

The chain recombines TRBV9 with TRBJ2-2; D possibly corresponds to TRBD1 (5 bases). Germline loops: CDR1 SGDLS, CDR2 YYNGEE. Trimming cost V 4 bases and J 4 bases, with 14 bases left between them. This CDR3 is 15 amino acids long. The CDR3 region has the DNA TGTGCCAGCAGCACGACAGCCGATAGCACCGGGGAGCTGTTTTTT. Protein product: CASSTTADSTGELFF.

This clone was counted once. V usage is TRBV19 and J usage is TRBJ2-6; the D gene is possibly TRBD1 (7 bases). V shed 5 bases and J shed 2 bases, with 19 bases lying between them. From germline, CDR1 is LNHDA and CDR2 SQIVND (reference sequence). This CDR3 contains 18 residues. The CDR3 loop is CASSLGGTAFTGANVLTF. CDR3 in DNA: TGTGCCAGTAGTTTAGGAGGGACAGCCTTTACTGGGGCCAACGTCCTGACTTTC.

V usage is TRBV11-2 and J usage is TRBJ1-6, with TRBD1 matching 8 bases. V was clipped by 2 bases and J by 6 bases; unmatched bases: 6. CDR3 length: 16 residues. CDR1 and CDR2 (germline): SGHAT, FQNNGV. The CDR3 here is CASSLSGQGGNSPLHF. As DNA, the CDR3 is TGTGCCAGCAGCTTATCCGGACAGGGCGGTAATTCACCCCTCCACTTT.

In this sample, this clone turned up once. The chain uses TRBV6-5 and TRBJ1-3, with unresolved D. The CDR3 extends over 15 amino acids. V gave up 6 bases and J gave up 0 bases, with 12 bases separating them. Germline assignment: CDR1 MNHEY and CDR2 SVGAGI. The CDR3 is CASSPRSRSGNTIYF. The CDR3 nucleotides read TGTGCCAGCAGCCCCCGGAGCCGCTCTGGAAACACCATATATTTT.